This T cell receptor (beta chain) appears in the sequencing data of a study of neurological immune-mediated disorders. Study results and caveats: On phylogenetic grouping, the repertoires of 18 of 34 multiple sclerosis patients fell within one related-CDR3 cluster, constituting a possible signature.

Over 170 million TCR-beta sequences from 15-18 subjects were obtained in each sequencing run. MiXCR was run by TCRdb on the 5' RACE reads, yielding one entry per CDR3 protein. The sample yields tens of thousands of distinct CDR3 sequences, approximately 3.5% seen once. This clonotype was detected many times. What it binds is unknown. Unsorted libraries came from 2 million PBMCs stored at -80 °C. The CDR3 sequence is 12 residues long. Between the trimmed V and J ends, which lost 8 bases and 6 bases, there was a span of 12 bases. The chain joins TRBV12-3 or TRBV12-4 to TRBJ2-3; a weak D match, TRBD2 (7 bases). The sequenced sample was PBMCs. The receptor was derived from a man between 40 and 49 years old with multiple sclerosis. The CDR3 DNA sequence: TGTGCCAGCGGGGGGGCCCGGGATACGCAGTATTTT. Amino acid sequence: CASGGARDTQYF.